These 21 T cell receptor beta chains were sequenced from one sample in a study of immune characterization of retroperitoneal liposarcoma. TCRdb re-derived calls from the PCR reads in MiXCR, one entry per CDR3 protein. The sample holds around 19,000 distinct CDR3 sequences, under 45% seen once. The material sequenced was blood. The receptor set was obtained from a male donor with retroperitoneal liposarcoma.

A remark on this clonotype: A much larger clone lies one base from this, so it may be a read error. The chain joins TRBV6-1 to TRBJ2-1, with D possibly being TRBD2 (5 bases). With the DNA end fitting TRBJ2-7 better, the J assignment may be wrong. CDR3 length: 16 amino acids. Per germline, CDR1 MNHNS and CDR2 SASEGT. The CDR3 region is CASSEGDGSDAYEQYF. Here the CDR3 DNA reads TGTGCCAGCAGTGAAGGAGATGGTAGCGACGCCTACGAGCAGTACTTC.

The chain joins TRBV19 to TRBJ1-5; maybe TRBD1 (6 bases). Looked up from germline, CDR1 is LNHDA and CDR2 is SQIVND (reference sequence). CDR3 length equals 14 residues. V was shortened by 8 bases and J by 2 bases, with 13 bases between the two germline ends. CDR3 loop: CASSATGGNQPQHF. Written as DNA, the CDR3 is TGTGCCAGTTCAGCGACAGGAGGCAATCAGCCCCAGCATTTT.

The gene calls are TRBV6-1 and TRBJ2-1; the D gene is possibly TRBD2 (6 bases). V was pared by 5 bases and J by 10 bases, with 18 bases between. The CDR3 is 14 amino acids. Germline V CDR1 and CDR2: MNHNS, SASEGT. The CDR3 sequence: CASSFQAGSYEQFF. The CDR3 DNA reads TGTGCCAGCAGTTTCCAGGCGGGATCCTACGAGCAGTTCTTC.

This clonotype is medium-sized by share. The chain is built from TRBV7-2 and TRBJ2-3; 11 bases line up with TRBD2. Germline lookup yields CDR1 SGHTA and CDR2 FQGNSA. The CDR3 runs to 14 residues. Trimming cost V 5 bases and J 5 bases; bases outside gene matches: 3. CDR3 amino acids: CASSLGLAGDTQYF. CDR3 sequence (DNA): TGTGCCAGCAGCCTTGGACTAGCGGGAGATACGCAGTATTTT.

The sample holds many counts of this clonotype. The genes are TRBV6-1 and TRBJ1-1; 9 positions match TRBD1. In germline, CDR1 is MNHNS, CDR2 SASEGT. Trimming took 7 bases from V and 4 from J; bases not matched to a gene: 13. The CDR3 totals 16 residues. The CDR3 loop is CASTSGTGSLGTEAFF. The CDR3 region has the DNA TGTGCCAGCACCTCCGGGACAGGGTCTTTGGGCACTGAAGCTTTCTTT.

This clonotype has a count of ten or more. V gene TRBV6-1 combines with J gene TRBJ2-1; 9 nucleotides agree with TRBD1. This CDR3 is 15 amino acids long. V was pared by 5 bases and J by 6 bases, with 8 bases of the junction left unmatched. Germline V gene data show CDR1 as MNHNS and CDR2 as SASEGT. This CDR3 is CASSQNRGLVNEQFF. Written as DNA, the CDR3 is TGTGCCAGCAGTCAAAACAGGGGGCTAGTCAATGAGCAGTTCTTC.

This clonotype showed up just a few times. The chain joins TRBV6-6 to TRBJ1-2; the match to TRBD1 covers 7 bases. The junction had 7 bases not matched to a gene; V was cut back by 5 bases and J by 1 base. This CDR3 region has 15 residues. The V gene's germline CDR1 is MNHNY and CDR2 SVGAGI (reference sequence). In DNA form, the CDR3 reads TGTGCCAGCAGTCGGCGGACAGGCCTTAACTATGGCTACACCTTC. Amino acids: CASSRRTGLNYGYTF.

About this clonotype: Here the CDR3 omits its conserved ending phenylalanine or tryptophan, so a read error is the likely source. The chain combines TRBV12-3 or TRBV12-4 with TRBJ2-7; TRBD2 aligns across 13 bases. This CDR3 has 16 residues. V was pared by 11 bases and J by 2 bases, with 12 bases of the junction left unmatched. CDR3 nucleotide sequence: TGTGCCCGCCGTCCGCTACTAGCGGGAGGGGCCTACGAGCAGTACTCC. It specifies CARRPLLAGGAYEQYS.

Remarks on this clonotype: With a much larger clone just one base away, this may be a read error. This rearrangement joins TRBV7-6 to TRBJ2-7, with D hard to call. Deletions cut 5 bases from V and 6 bases from J, with 14 bases between. Per the germline V gene, CDR1 is SGHVS and CDR2 is FNYEAQ. CDR3 length: 13 amino acids. Here the CDR3 reads CASSPPARLEQYF. CDR3 sequence (DNA): TGTGCCAGCAGCCCCCCGGCCCGCCTCGAGCAGTACTTC.

V is TRBV12-3 or TRBV12-4 and J is TRBJ2-4, with a possible D match to TRBD1 (6 bases). The J call is uncertain, as TRBJ2-1 better fits the DNA end. This CDR3 is built from 14 residues. CDR3: CASSLGAAKNIQFF. The CDR3 nucleotides are TGTGCCAGCAGTTTGGGGGCCGCCAAAAACATTCAGTTCTTC.

This clonotype qualifies as medium-sized. The chain recombines TRBV6-1 with TRBJ2-3, with TRBD2 as a possible D gene (6 bases). Trimming shortened V by 3 bases and J by 0 bases, and 16 bases separated the two germline ends. The CDR3 loop spans 17 amino acids. Germline values: CDR1 MNHNS, CDR2 SASEGT. CDR3 sequence: CASSDWGGGTSTDTQYF. Here the CDR3 DNA reads TGTGCCAGCAGTGACTGGGGAGGAGGAACTAGCACAGATACGCAGTATTTT.

Turning to this clonotype: Germline is not matched at one junction end, which may reflect a read error. The V call is TRBV6-1, the J call TRBJ2-3, with TRBD1 identical over 8 bases. The germline gives CDR1 MNHNS, CDR2 SASEGT. This CDR3 has 14 residues. Here the CDR3 DNA reads TGTGCCAGCAGACGGGACAGGAGGGCCCACGAGCAGTTCTTT. Translating it yields CASRRDRRAHEQFF.

This clonotype has more than one count but fewer than ten. The genes are TRBV27 and TRBJ2-3; D gene uncertain. The DNA end lines up better with TRBJ2-7; the J call may be wrong. The germline V gene encodes CDR1 MNHEY and CDR2 SMNVEV (reference sequence). This CDR3 region has 11 residues. This chain's CDR3 is CASSTTYEQYF. In DNA, the CDR3 is TGTGCCAGCAGTACCACATACGAGCAGTACTTC.

In this sample, this clonotype turned up many times. V is TRBV7-8 and J is TRBJ2-5, with unresolved D. V dropped 6 bases and J dropped 4 bases, with 15 bases sitting between them. The CDR3 totals 14 residues. Germline-derived CDR1 and CDR2 are SGHVS and FQNEAQ. The CDR3 sequence: CASSSPRKRETQYF. The CDR3 nucleotides read TGTGCCAGCAGTTCGCCCCGGAAACGAGAGACCCAGTACTTC.

This clonotype was seen only a few times. This chain joins TRBV4-3 and TRBJ1-2; D is undetermined. CDR3 length: 14 residues. V was pared by 1 base and J by 4 bases, with 10 bases between. Germline CDR1 and CDR2: LGHNA and YSLEER. This chain's CDR3 is CASSQVPGTYGYTF. Written as DNA, the CDR3 is TGCGCCAGCAGCCAAGTCCCAGGCACCTATGGCTACACCTTC.

V gene TRBV7-8 combines with J gene TRBJ2-2; D gene ambiguous. V was clipped by 2 bases and J by 9 bases, with 7 bases between them. CDR3 length: 12 residues. Germline V gives CDR1 SGHVS, CDR2 FQNEAQ. As DNA, the CDR3 is TGTGCCAGCAGCTTAAGGACCTGGGAGCTGTTTTTT. This translates into CASSLRTWELFF.

Relative to its sample, this clonotype is medium-sized. The chain uses TRBV7-6 and TRBJ2-3, with 13 bases fitting TRBD2. Looked up from germline, CDR1 is SGHVS and CDR2 is FNYEAQ. The J segment lost 3 bases and the V segment lost 4 bases, leaving 4 bases of the junction unmatched. The CDR3 loop spans 16 amino acids. CDR3 loop: CASSSTSGGNTDTQYF. In DNA form, the CDR3 reads TGTGCCAGCAGCTCGACTAGCGGGGGGAATACAGATACGCAGTATTTT.

This clonotype is a singleton in its sample. This could be a read error, since a much larger clone is one nucleotide away. The chain is built from TRBV6-1 and TRBJ2-4; D possibly uses TRBD1 or TRBD2 (6 bases each). This CDR3 has 15 amino acids. Germline-derived CDR1 and CDR2 are MNHNS and SASEGT. V was clipped by 8 bases and J by 13 bases, with 27 bases between them. CDR3 in DNA: TGTGCCAGCGGGGTGGGGGGCGGGTTACGTCGGGGGCAGTACTTC. It codes for CASGVGGGLRRGQYF.

V and J are TRBV7-6 and TRBJ2-1; TRBD2 might be the D (6 bases). This CDR3 has 15 residues. V lost 5 bases to trimming and J lost 7 bases, with 18 bases between them. Germline V gene data show CDR1 as SGHVS and CDR2 as FNYEAQ. The CDR3 loop is CASSRGGPALNEQFF. The CDR3 coding sequence is TGTGCCAGCAGCCGAGGAGGGCCGGCTTTGAATGAGCAGTTCTTC.

The V call is TRBV7-8, the J call TRBJ1-1, with D unresolved. CDR3 length: 13 residues. The V gene's germline CDR1 is SGHVS and CDR2 FQNEAQ. Trimming shortened V by 7 bases and J by 3 bases, and 12 bases separated the two germline ends. The DNA of the CDR3 is TGTGCCAGCAACACTGATGGGGACACTGAAGCTTTCTTT. Translating it yields CASNTDGDTEAFF.

The rearrangement uses TRBV12-5 and TRBJ2-1; D gene uncertain. In germline, CDR1 is LGHNT, CDR2 FRNRAP. This CDR3 spans 14 amino acids. The germline V and J ends were trimmed by 1 base and 13 bases, with 17 bases remaining between them. The CDR3 here is CASGLGTAQETQFF. The CDR3 region has the DNA TGTGCTAGTGGTTTGGGAACAGCTCAAGAGACCCAGTTCTTC. Complete variable domain (other parts from reference TRBV12-5 and TRBJ2-1): DARVTQTPRHKVTEMGQEVTMRCQPILGHNTVFWYRQTMMQGLELLAYFRNRAPLDDSGMPKDRFSAEMPDATLATLKIQPSEPRDSAVYFCASGLGTAQETQFFGPGTRLTVL.